Presented here are 10 T cell receptor beta chains from one specimen sequenced in a study of T cells expressing NK-cell markers. TCRdb re-called the 5' RACE reads; every CDR3 protein appears as one record, without DNA. Recorded for this sample: fewer than 550,000 distinct CDR3 sequences. The sequencing sample was made of blood T cells: a sorted CD56 or NKG2C T cell subset, CD4+ or CD8+ T cells, or bulk PBMC T cells (not recorded which). The receptors were sampled from a woman aged 45-65 years in good health.

The chain carries TRBV18 and TRBJ2-7; TCRdb names TRBD2, which stays unverified in the absence of DNA. CDR3 size: 18 residues. The germline V gene has CDR1 KGHSH and CDR2 LQKENI. CDR3 sequence reads: CASSSGTSGRSRSYEQYF.

V and J are TRBV5-1 and TRBJ2-3; TCRdb outputs TRBD1, but without DNA this stays unchecked. The CDR3 length is 16 residues. CDR1 and CDR2 from the germline V gene are SGHRS and YFSETQ. CDR3 residues: CASSSLTGTSTDTQYF.

The genes are TRBV27 and TRBJ2-2; lacking DNA, the TRBD2 call made by TCRdb goes unchecked. CDR3 length: 19 amino acids. The germline V gene encodes CDR1 MNHEY and CDR2 SMNVEV (reference sequence). The CDR3 reads CASSPRIFISGSNTGELFF.

This chain connects TRBV20-1 to TRBJ2-1; TCRdb gives TRBD2 as the D gene, but with no DNA this cannot be confirmed. This CDR3 is 13 amino acids long. Germline V CDR1 and CDR2: DFQATT, SNEGSKA (reference sequence). CDR3 loop: CSVGLAGDNEQFF.

The V and J genes are TRBV15 and TRBJ2-3; absent DNA, TCRdb's TRBD2 call cannot be checked. Germline assignment: CDR1 LNHNV and CDR2 YYDKDF (reference sequence). This CDR3 spans 16 amino acids. The CDR3 loop reads CATSRDLSGSWNTQYF.

This chain connects TRBV6-5 to TRBJ1-4. Germline V gene data show CDR1 as MNHEY and CDR2 as SVGAGI. This CDR3 contains 15 residues. CDR3 in amino acids: CASSLGVRGEEKLFF.

The V gene is TRBV19, the J gene TRBJ2-1; the TCRdb call, TRBD2, lacks DNA for checking. Germline assignment: CDR1 LNHDA and CDR2 SQIVND (reference sequence). The CDR3 extends over 15 amino acids. The CDR3 loop is CASSISLAGMDEQFF. Combining the CDR3 with reference TRBV19 and TRBJ2-1 gives the whole variable domain DGGITQSPKYLFRKEGQNVTLSCEQNLNHDAMYWYRQDPGQGLRLIYYSQIVNDFQKGDIAEGYSVSREKKESFPLTVTSAQKNPTAFYLCASSISLAGMDEQFFGPGTRLTVL.

The rearrangement links TRBV15 to TRBJ2-7; TCRdb's D gene call, TRBD1, goes unchecked for lack of DNA. The CDR3 loop spans 14 amino acids. Germline-derived CDR1 and CDR2 are LNHNV and YYDKDF (reference sequence). The CDR3 protein is CATSDEGGLYEQYF.

This chain connects TRBV11-2 to TRBJ2-3; TCRdb reports TRBD2, a call that lacks DNA to check it against. CDR3 length equals 15 residues. Germline CDR1 reads SGHAT; CDR2 reads FQNNGV. The CDR3 is CASSLRREGRNTQYF.

The CDR3 region is CASSQSGQRNTEAFF. V usage is TRBV6-2 or TRBV6-3 and J usage is TRBJ1-1; lacking DNA, the TRBD1 call made by TCRdb goes unchecked. The CDR3 spans 15 residues. Germline V gene sequence: CDR1 MNHEY, CDR2 SVGEGT.